This TCR beta chain was obtained from a study of cytomegalovirus exposure and HLA in healthy donors. At the level of the study: Among approximately 400 genotyped donors, approximately 80% fell in the Caucasian-associated ancestry cluster.

The CDR3 covers 13 residues. With 5 bases removed from V and 4 bases from J, the gap between germline ends came to 11 bases. CDR1 and CDR2 from the germline V gene are SGHTA and FQGNSA. It was with 60 Vbeta and 13 Jbeta primers that the PCR ran. Here immunoSEQ multiplex PCR was the method, and the copy in TCRdb shows in-frame clones only, minus some. The sample carries 160,000 or so clones, about three quarters recorded once. Study-wide points: V segments that were indistinguishable, TRBV6-2 and TRBV6-3 among them, were omitted from analysis. Analyses of presence and absence presupposed an approximately uniform sequencing depth across donors.

This clone was observed a few times. Its antigen is unidentified. Material: PBMCs. The receptor was isolated from a woman in her twenties or thirties in good health and CMV-seronegative. The rearrangement joins TRBV7-2 to TRBJ1-1; a weak D match, TRBD1 (6 bases). The CDR3 DNA is TGTGCCAGCAGCGGGGGGGGCTTCACTGAAGCTTTCTTT. It specifies CASSGGGFTEAFF.